The T cell receptor beta chain under discussion was sequenced for a study of T-cell reconstitution after alpha-beta-depleted transplantation in children. It was with unique molecular identifiers that the TCRbeta library was prepared. TCRdb re-called the PCR reads with MiXCR, one entry per CDR3 protein. Of approximately 89,000 distinct CDR3 sequences in the sample, roughly a sixth were seen once. Germline V gene data show CDR1 as SQVTM and CDR2 as ANQGSEA. This CDR3 spans 12 amino acids. The V end lost 6 bases, the J end lost 5 bases, and 13 bases lay between the germline ends. V gene TRBV29-1 combines with J gene TRBJ1-2, with TRBD1 as a possible D gene (5 bases). Material: PBMCs, mostly from graft donor cells, obtained 180 days after TCRalphabeta/CD19-depleted stem cell transplant. The clonotype originates from a male patient between 2 and 15 years old who had a stem cell transplant for acute lymphoblastic leukemia, so the T cells may come from the graft donor. The CDR3 sequence: CSVTGTEYGYTF. The DNA for the CDR3 is TGCAGCGTAACCGGGACGGAGTATGGCTACACCTTC.